These 14 T cell receptor beta chains were all obtained from the same sample, sequenced in a study of T cell responses to AZD1222 COVID-19 vaccine. Method: immunoSEQ multiplex PCR; TCRdb's copy keeps in-frame clones and lacks some. The sample has about 120,000 clones, about 86% seen once. This specimen was peripheral blood, taken on day 0 of AZD1222 vaccination. The origin of the receptors is an adult in good health.

V gene TRBV6-5 combines with J gene TRBJ2-3, with D unclear. The CDR3 is 13 amino acids. V lost 8 bases and J lost 1, with 10 bases in between. Germline lookup yields CDR1 MNHEY and CDR2 SVGAGI. This chain's CDR3 is CASRVMGTDTQYF. CDR3 nucleotide sequence: TGTGCCAGCCGGGTCATGGGCACAGATACGCAGTATTTT.

CDR3 protein: CAWGISDRMNTEAFF. CDR3 bases: TGTGCCTGGGGGATTTCGGACAGGATGAACACTGAAGCTTTCTTT. This chain connects TRBV30 to TRBJ1-1, with 7 bases aligning to TRBD1. V trimming: 5 bases; J trimming: 0 bases; junction bases outside the gene matches: 9. Germline assignment: CDR1 GTSNPN and CDR2 SVGIG (reference sequence). The CDR3 loop spans 15 amino acids.

A single count supports this clone. The chain has TRBV18 and TRBJ2-7; perhaps TRBD1 as D (6 bases). Trimming shortened V by 1 base and J by 5 bases, and 9 bases separated the two germline ends. This CDR3 has 13 amino acids. Per germline, CDR1 KGHSH and CDR2 LQKENI. CDR3 amino acids: CASSPLQGDEQYF. The CDR3 DNA sequence: TGTGCCAGCTCACCACTACAGGGAGACGAGCAGTACTTC.

The rearrangement links TRBV7-9 to TRBJ1-5, with D possibly matching TRBD1 (6 bases). Germline assignment: CDR1 SEHNR and CDR2 FQNEAQ (reference sequence). This CDR3 region has 17 residues. The V end lost 3 bases, the J end lost 0 bases, and 15 bases lay between the germline ends. The CDR3 region has the DNA TGTGCCAGCAGCTTCGCAGGGGACGGTTATAGCAATCAGCCCCAGCATTTT. This encodes CASSFAGDGYSNQPQHF.

The chain links TRBV28 to TRBJ1-3; no reliable D call. In germline, CDR1 is MDHEN, CDR2 SYDVKM. V lost 6 bases and J lost 2, with 5 bases in between. This CDR3 spans 12 amino acids. CDR3 sequence (DNA): TGTGCCAGCAGAGGGCCTGGAAACACCATATATTTT. Encoded protein: CASRGPGNTIYF.

This CDR3 reads CASSLRLAGGWGELFF. CDR3 in DNA: TGCGCCAGCAGCTTGCGACTAGCGGGAGGCTGGGGGGAGCTGTTTTTT. The gene calls are TRBV5-1 and TRBJ2-2; 13 bases are shared with TRBD2. The CDR3 extends over 16 amino acids. The V gene end was trimmed by 1 base and the J gene end by 8 bases; junction bases not matched to a gene: 5. CDR1 and CDR2 from the germline V gene are SGHRS and YFSETQ.

The chain has TRBV29-1 and TRBJ2-1; D is uncertain. Trimming shortened V by 5 bases and J by 7 bases, and 15 bases separated the two germline ends. Germline lookup yields CDR1 SQVTM and CDR2 ANQGSEA. The CDR3 is 13 residues long. The CDR3 DNA follows: TGCAGCGTTATAAGGACCGAGGAGAATGAGCAGTTCTTC. This sequence encodes CSVIRTEENEQFF.

The chain has TRBV24-1 and TRBJ2-7; perhaps TRBD2 as D (6 bases). The V and J ends lost 0 bases and 7 bases respectively, with 6 bases between them. The CDR3 has 12 residues. Germline assignment: CDR1 KGHDR and CDR2 SFDVKD. The CDR3 DNA follows: TGTGCCACCAGTGATTTGGCGGGAGAGCAGTACTTC. It codes for CATSDLAGEQYF.

The gene calls are TRBV6-5 and TRBJ2-3, with TRBD2 matching over 16 bases. There are 15 residues in the CDR3. Germline V CDR1 and CDR2: MNHEY, SVGAGI. V lost 6 bases and J lost 6; bases outside the gene matches: 3. CDR3 sequence reads: CASSSGLAGGDTQYF. CDR3 coding DNA: TGTGCCAGCAGCTCGGGACTAGCGGGAGGGGATACGCAGTATTTT.

The chain recombines TRBV9 with TRBJ1-3; a weak D match, TRBD1 (6 bases). V lost 3 bases and J lost 4, with 11 bases in between. This CDR3 region has 14 residues. Germline CDR1 reads SGDLS; CDR2 reads YYNGEE. In DNA, the CDR3 is TGTGCCAGCAGCGACCCAGGGGCCGGAAACACCATATATTTT. Protein product: CASSDPGAGNTIYF.

This clone was seen a handful of times. The genes are TRBV27 and TRBJ1-1, with 8 bases lining up with TRBD1. Germline values: CDR1 MNHEY, CDR2 SMNVEV (reference sequence). CDR3 length equals 13 residues. V lost 4 bases to trimming and J lost 5 bases; unmatched junction nucleotides: 3. The CDR3 DNA is TGTGCCAGCAGTTACGGACAGGGAACTGAAGCTTTCTTT. This encodes CASSYGQGTEAFF.

The rearrangement joins TRBV4-3 to TRBJ1-6; D is ambiguous. This CDR3 comprises 14 residues. Germline lookup yields CDR1 LGHNA and CDR2 YSLEER. The germline V and J ends were trimmed by 3 bases and 4 bases, with 7 bases remaining between them. The CDR3 loop reads CASSQEAYNSPLHF. The CDR3, as DNA: TGCGCCAGCAGCCAGGAAGCATATAATTCACCCCTCCACTTT.

This clone has just a few counts. V is TRBV5-1 and J is TRBJ2-1; 7 nucleotides match TRBD1. This CDR3 has 15 residues. CDR1 is SGHRS, CDR2 YFSETQ, per germline. After removal of 0 bases from V and 4 bases from J, the junction contained 4 bases not matched to a gene. CDR3 coding DNA: TGCGCCAGCAGCTTGGAGGGACAGCAATACAATGAGCAGTTCTTC. Translation: CASSLEGQQYNEQFF.

The rearrangement links TRBV19 to TRBJ2-2, with 13 bases identical to TRBD2. The V gene end was trimmed by 3 bases and the J gene end by 0 bases; junction bases not matched to a gene: 4. CDR3 length: 18 residues. Per germline, CDR1 LNHDA and CDR2 SQIVND (reference sequence). The CDR3 bases are TGTGCCAGTAGTATCTCCGGGACTAGCGGGGCGAACACCGGGGAGCTGTTTTTT. Amino acid sequence: CASSISGTSGANTGELFF.